This record covers a single T cell receptor (beta chain). The antigen is undetermined. The CDR3 totals 16 residues. Germline V gene sequence: CDR1 SQVTM, CDR2 ANQGSEA. V was clipped by 7 bases and J by 5 bases; unmatched bases: 7. The source of the sample is a study of a mutant IDH1 vaccine in newly diagnosed glioma. Study-level background: Vaccination began 4-6 weeks post radiotherapy alone, or with temozolomide cycles. Patients were pretreated with radiotherapy, temozolomide, or both, mostly both. Males made up around 62% and females about 40% of treated patients, whose mean age was approximately 44 years.

Method: immunoSEQ multiplex PCR; TCRdb's copy keeps in-frame clones and lacks some. The sample shows approximately 81,000 clones, 75% to 85% of them seen only once. Documented time point: week 23, last vaccination. Vaccinated patients received 300 ug of mutant IDH1 20-mer peptide per dose, with topical imiquimod. The receptor was derived from a young man with glioma. Some clones in this sample may be carry-over from other donors' samples. The sequenced sample was PBMCs, obtained from a glioma patient whose treatment included an IDH1 peptide vaccine. The chain joins TRBV29-1 to TRBJ2-2; 16 nucleotides line up with TRBD2. The CDR3 DNA follows: TGCAGCGCCGGGACTAGCGGGAGGGCCGGGACCGGGGAGCTGTTTTTT. Amino acid sequence: CSAGTSGRAGTGELFF.